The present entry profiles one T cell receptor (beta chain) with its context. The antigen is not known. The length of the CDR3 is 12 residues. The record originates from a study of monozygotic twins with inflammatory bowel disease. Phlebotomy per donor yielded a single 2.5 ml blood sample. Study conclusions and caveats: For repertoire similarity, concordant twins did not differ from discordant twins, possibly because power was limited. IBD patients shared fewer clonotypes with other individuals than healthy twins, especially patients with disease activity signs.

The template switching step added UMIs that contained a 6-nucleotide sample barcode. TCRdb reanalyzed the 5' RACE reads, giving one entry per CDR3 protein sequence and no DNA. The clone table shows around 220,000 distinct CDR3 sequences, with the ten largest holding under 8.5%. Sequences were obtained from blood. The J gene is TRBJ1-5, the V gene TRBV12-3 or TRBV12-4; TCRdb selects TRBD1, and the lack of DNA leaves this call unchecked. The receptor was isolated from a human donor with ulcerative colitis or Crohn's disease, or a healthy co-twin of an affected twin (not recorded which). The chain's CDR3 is CASSSSPLAQHF.